The clone carrying this T cell receptor (beta chain) rates as medium-sized. The antigen remains unidentified. TCRdb keeps only in-frame clones here, not all; method: immunoSEQ multiplex PCR. The repertoire has roughly 110,000 clones, 70% to 90% of them found once; the top ten carry about 6.6%. Germline CDR1 SGHAT, CDR2 FQNNGV. The CDR3 contains 12 residues. The V end was cut by 5 bases, the J end by 8 bases, with 12 bases between. This sample stems from a study of T cell responses to AZD1222 COVID-19 vaccine. Turning to the study itself: Recipients boosted at about 4 weeks or about 12 weeks are pooled. Study outcomes and limitations: With two AZD1222 doses given, Spike-specific TCR breadth and depth both rose. Regions 160-218 and 743-854 dominated among vaccine-associated CD4 TCRs spanning spike.

This chain joins TRBV11-2 and TRBJ1-1, with a tentative D call TRBD1 (6 bases). The sequences come from peripheral blood, collected on day 0 of AZD1222 vaccination. This receptor was identified in an adult in good health. Here the CDR3 reads CASSLPDSEAFF. The CDR3 DNA follows: TGTGCCAGCAGCCTCCCGGACAGCGAAGCTTTCTTT.